Shown below are 18 T cell receptor beta chains from a single sample sequenced in a study of cytomegalovirus exposure and HLA in healthy donors. Using immunoSEQ multiplex PCR, the repertoire was profiled, and TCRdb retains in-frame clones only, with some absent. The repertoire consists of about 240,000 clones, with approximately 86% occurring once and the leading ten covering roughly 1.2%. Sample: PBMCs. All receptors derive from a woman aged 25 to 39 in good health and CMV-seropositive.

V and J are TRBV7-6 and TRBJ2-7; maybe TRBD2 (6 bases). Germline CDR1 reads SGHVS; CDR2 reads FNYEAQ. The CDR3 is made up of 13 amino acids. Trimming cost V 6 bases and J 3 bases, with 12 bases left between them. CDR3 sequence: CASRAGSSYEQYF. In DNA form, the CDR3 reads TGTGCCAGCAGAGCGGGCTCAAGCTACGAGCAGTACTTC.

The chain has TRBV2 and TRBJ1-2; D call uncertain. The CDR3 is made up of 15 amino acids. Germline values: CDR1 SNHLY, CDR2 FYNNEI. Trimming removed 3 bases at V and 3 bases at J, with 14 bases between. The CDR3 reads CASSDHPPVHYGYTF. In DNA form, the CDR3 reads TGTGCCAGCAGTGATCATCCTCCAGTGCACTATGGCTACACCTTC. The full variable domain, completed using reference TRBV2 and TRBJ1-2, is EPEVTQTPSHQVTQMGQEVILRCVPISNHLYFYWYRQILGQKVEFLVSFYNNEISEKSEIFDDQFSVERPDGSNFTLKIRSTKLEDSAMYFCASSDHPPVHYGYTFGSGTRLTVV.

V usage is TRBV6-4 and J usage is TRBJ1-5, with TRBD1 matching over 8 bases. In germline, CDR1 is MRHNA, CDR2 SNTAGT. CDR3 length: 15 residues. The trim removed 6 bases at V and 2 bases at J, leaving 6 bases unmatched. The CDR3 protein is CASRWTGKGNQPQHF. DNA of the CDR3: TGTGCCAGCAGATGGACAGGGAAGGGCAATCAGCCCCAGCATTTT.

In nucleotides, the CDR3 is TGTGCCAGTAGTACCCAAACAGGGGGGGAGCAGTTCTTC. It codes for CASSTQTGGEQFF. The chain has TRBV19 and TRBJ2-1; 8 bases fit TRBD1. The CDR3 extends over 13 amino acids. With 4 bases clipped from V and 10 bases from J, the junction kept 6 bases outside the gene matches. Germline assignment: CDR1 LNHDA and CDR2 SQIVND (reference sequence). The variable domain in full, completed from reference TRBV19 and TRBJ2-1, reads DGGITQSPKYLFRKEGQNVTLSCEQNLNHDAMYWYRQDPGQGLRLIYYSQIVNDFQKGDIAEGYSVSREKKESFPLTVTSAQKNPTAFYLCASSTQTGGEQFFGPGTRLTVL.

The rearrangement links TRBV29-1 to TRBJ2-3; TRBD2 aligns across 8 bases. There are 14 residues in the CDR3. CDR1 and CDR2 from the germline V gene are SQVTM and ANQGSEA. V gave up 4 bases and J gave up 2 bases; unmatched junction bases: 5. CDR3 sequence: CSVGGTRATDTQYF. Here the CDR3 DNA reads TGCAGCGTTGGCGGGACTAGAGCCACAGATACGCAGTATTTT.

This chain joins TRBV6-5 and TRBJ1-2; 10 nucleotides line up with TRBD1. The germline V gene encodes CDR1 MNHEY and CDR2 SVGAGI. The V gene end was trimmed by 6 bases and the J gene end by 8 bases; junction bases not matched to a gene: 6. CDR3 size: 13 residues. DNA for the CDR3: TGTGCCAGCAGCGACGACAGGGGGCAGGGCTACACCTTC. It specifies CASSDDRGQGYTF.

The gene calls are TRBV7-3 and TRBJ2-1, with D possibly TRBD2 on 5 matching bases. CDR1 SGHTA and CDR2 FQGTGA come from the germline V gene. Trimming removed 5 bases from V and 4 bases from J, with 9 bases in between. The CDR3 loop spans 13 amino acids. The CDR3 loop is CASSGSRYNEQFF. The CDR3 bases are TGTGCCAGCAGCGGGAGTCGATACAATGAGCAGTTCTTC.

The J gene is TRBJ2-2, the V gene TRBV19, with 11 bases aligning to TRBD2. V trimming: 2 bases; J trimming: 2 bases; junction bases outside the gene matches: 10. CDR1 is LNHDA and CDR2 is SQIVND in the germline V gene (reference sequence). This CDR3 comprises 19 residues. The CDR3 DNA reads TGTGCCAGTAGTATAATAGGGGCCACTAGCGGGAGAAACACCGGGGAGCTGTTTTTT. Translation: CASSIIGATSGRNTGELFF.

This chain uses TRBV27 with TRBJ2-5; no clear D gene. The CDR3 runs 12 residues. Germline V CDR1 and CDR2: MNHEY, SMNVEV (reference sequence). Trimming cost V 9 bases and J 4 bases, with 12 bases left between them. The CDR3, as DNA: TGTGCCAGGGTGTACCGCAGAGAGACCCAGTACTTC. The encoded protein is CARVYRRETQYF.

This clone came up once. Written as DNA, the CDR3 is TGTGCCAGCAGCACAGGAGGGGGCGATGAAAAACTGTTTTTT. Protein sequence: CASSTGGGDEKLFF. This chain joins TRBV7-8 and TRBJ1-4; the match to TRBD1 covers 7 bases. Germline V gives CDR1 SGHVS, CDR2 FQNEAQ. Trimming took 5 bases from V and 6 from J; bases not matched to a gene: 6. The CDR3 has 14 residues.

V is TRBV6-1 and J is TRBJ1-4; D is perhaps TRBD1 (6 bases). Germline assignment: CDR1 MNHNS and CDR2 SASEGT. The CDR3 length is 13 residues. With 5 bases removed from V and 7 bases from J, the gap between germline ends came to 11 bases. The DNA of the CDR3 is TGTGCCAGCAGTACCGGGACACGTGAAAAACTGTTTTTT. This translates into CASSTGTREKLFF.

The chain links TRBV2 to TRBJ2-4, with 8 bases identical to TRBD1. Germline CDR1 and CDR2: SNHLY and FYNNEI. CDR3 length: 15 residues. Germline trimming cut 6 bases from V and 2 bases from J; bases unmatched to any gene: 6. In DNA form, the CDR3 reads TGTGCCAGCAGGAACAGGGGGTTGACCAAAAACATTCAGTACTTC. This encodes CASRNRGLTKNIQYF.

The rearrangement uses TRBV19 and TRBJ1-1; D gene unclear. CDR3 length equals 15 residues. Germline loops: CDR1 LNHDA, CDR2 SQIVND (reference sequence). With 3 bases removed from V and 2 bases from J, the gap between germline ends came to 13 bases. The CDR3 spells CASSIFGEGNTEAFF. The CDR3 bases are TGTGCCAGTAGTATCTTCGGGGAGGGAAACACTGAAGCTTTCTTT.

The rearrangement joins TRBV9 to TRBJ2-3; TRBD1 matches at 10 bases. The CDR3 has 15 amino acids. Germline V gene data show CDR1 as SGDLS and CDR2 as YYNGEE. The V segment lost 2 bases and the J segment 5 bases; nucleotides outside the gene matches: 5. CDR3 loop: CASSVGTGVGDTQYF. The CDR3 DNA is TGTGCCAGCAGCGTGGGGACAGGGGTAGGAGATACGCAGTATTTT. The variable domain in full, completed from reference TRBV9 and TRBJ2-3, reads DSGVTQTPKHLITATGQRVTLRCSPRSGDLSVYWYQQSLDQGLQFLIQYYNGEERAKGNILERFSAQQFPDLHSELNLSSLELGDSALYFCASSVGTGVGDTQYFGPGTRLTVL.

This sequence joins TRBV30 and TRBJ2-7, with D tentatively TRBD2 (6 bases). The germline CDR1 and CDR2 sequences are GTSNPN and SVGIG (reference sequence). Trimming removed 5 bases from V and 0 bases from J, with 14 bases in between. The CDR3 has 14 residues. CDR3 residues: CAWGFSGNSYEQYF. DNA for the CDR3: TGTGCCTGGGGCTTTAGCGGAAACTCCTACGAGCAGTACTTC.

V and J are TRBV5-1 and TRBJ2-3; 11 nucleotides match TRBD2. Germline values: CDR1 SGHRS, CDR2 YFSETQ. The CDR3 runs 16 residues. J gave up 6 bases and V 6 bases, and 12 bases lay outside the gene matches. The CDR3 DNA follows: TGCGCCAGCACCCGTTTGACTAGCGGGAATACCGATACGCAGTATTTT. Translating it yields CASTRLTSGNTDTQYF.

This clone appeared a few times. V and J are TRBV7-2 and TRBJ1-2; D remains unclear. V was pared by 1 base and J by 3 bases, with 9 bases between. The CDR3 has 14 amino acids. In germline, CDR1 is SGHTA, CDR2 FQGNSA. The CDR3 protein is CASSLEAGDYGYTF. In nucleotides, the CDR3 is TGTGCCAGCAGCTTAGAAGCAGGTGACTATGGCTACACCTTC.

This rearrangement joins TRBV18 to TRBJ2-1; D is possibly TRBD2 (5 bases). CDR1 KGHSH and CDR2 LQKENI come from the germline V gene. The CDR3 length is 16 residues. The ends were cut back, 1 base at V and 1 base at J, with 11 bases in the middle. The CDR3 DNA is TGTGCCAGCTCACCACTTACCGGGGTTTCCTACAATGAGCAGTTCTTC. Its translation: CASSPLTGVSYNEQFF. The whole variable domain, remainder taken from reference TRBV18 and TRBJ2-1, is NAGVMQNPRHLVRRRGQEARLRCSPMKGHSHVYWYRQLPEEGLKFMVYLQKENIIDESGMPKERFSAEFPKEGPSILRIQQVVRGDSAAYFCASSPLTGVSYNEQFFGPGTRLTVL.